The next 20 T cell receptor beta chains were all read from a single sample in a study of STAT5B mutations in CD4+ large granular lymphocyte leukemia. Repertoires were generated with immunoSEQ multiplex PCR, while TCRdb's copy carries only in-frame clones and drops some. The table lists roughly 21,000 clones, 70% to 75% of them singletons, with approximately 30% in the top ten. Sequenced: CD4+ T cells from blood buffy coats. These receptors were collected from a human donor in good health.

The chain carries TRBV15 and TRBJ1-1; 8 bases align to TRBD1. The CDR3 covers 16 residues. CDR1 LNHNV and CDR2 YYDKDF come from the germline V gene (reference sequence). Trimming cost V 1 base and J 9 bases; bases outside gene matches: 13. The CDR3 protein is CATSRGGQGLNHKAFF. The CDR3 DNA is TGTGCCACCAGCAGAGGTGGACAGGGTCTTAACCACAAAGCTTTCTTT.

The sample holds one count of this clone. The chain links TRBV2 to TRBJ1-2; 8 nucleotides align to TRBD1. This CDR3 comprises 14 residues. The germline V gene has CDR1 SNHLY and CDR2 FYNNEI. V lost 4 bases, J lost 4 bases, and 5 bases stayed unmatched. CDR3 coding DNA: TGTGCCAGCAGTGCCGGGACAGGCATCTATGGCTACACCTTC. It translates to CASSAGTGIYGYTF.

V is TRBV11-2 and J is TRBJ2-5, with D unclear. Germline V gene lookup returns CDR1 SGHAT and CDR2 FQNNGV. V lost 3 bases to trimming and J lost 3 bases, with 11 bases between them. The CDR3 is 14 amino acids. As DNA, the CDR3 is TGTGCCAGCAGCTTCGCCTTGACGGAAGAGACCCAGTACTTC. It is translated as CASSFALTEETQYF.

This clone was picked up one time. V and J are TRBV4-1 and TRBJ1-3; 8 bases align to TRBD1. V shed 0 bases, J shed 4 bases, and the junction held 8 bases outside the gene matches. The CDR3 covers 17 residues. Germline V CDR1 and CDR2: MGHRA, YSYEKL. The CDR3 region is CASSQDRGRTGGNTIYF. As DNA, the CDR3 is TGCGCCAGCAGCCAAGATCGGGGCCGGACAGGGGGAAACACCATATATTTT.

This chain connects TRBV4-1 to TRBJ2-5; TRBD1 aligns across 8 bases. CDR1 MGHRA and CDR2 YSYEKL come from the germline V gene. V dropped 3 bases and J dropped 5; count of bases not matched to a gene: 5. This CDR3 comprises 14 residues. The CDR3 region is CASSQDRVGETQYF. The CDR3 coding sequence is TGCGCCAGCAGCCAGGACAGGGTAGGGGAGACCCAGTACTTC.

The chain has TRBV10-3 and TRBJ1-1; D remains unclear. V lost 6 bases and J lost 2, with 7 bases in between. Germline V gene lookup returns CDR1 ENHRY and CDR2 SYGVKD. The CDR3 length is 12 residues. The CDR3: CAISPTNTEAFF. The CDR3 DNA sequence: TGTGCCATCAGCCCTACTAACACTGAAGCTTTCTTT.

This clone was observed a handful of times. The chain is built from TRBV10-3 and TRBJ1-2, with D unclear. Germline CDR1 ENHRY, CDR2 SYGVKD. V lost 6 bases to trimming and J lost 8 bases, with 16 bases between them. This CDR3 region has 13 residues. CDR3 nucleotides: TGTGCCATCAGCCAACCGCCCCTTTCCGGCTACACCTTC. Its protein product is CAISQPPLSGYTF.

The rearrangement uses TRBV5-1 and TRBJ2-3; 10 bases agree with TRBD2. The CDR3 length is 18 residues. The trim removed 2 bases at V and 2 bases at J, leaving 11 bases unmatched. Germline V lookup: CDR1 SGHRS, CDR2 YFSETQ. CDR3 DNA: TGCGCCAGCAGCTTCGGATTAGCGGGAGGATTTCTCACAGATACGCAGTATTTT. It specifies CASSFGLAGGFLTDTQYF. The variable domain in full, with the rest retrieved from reference TRBV5-1 and TRBJ2-3, is KAGVTQTPRYLIKTRGQQVTLSCSPISGHRSVSWYQQTPGQGLQFLFEYFSETQRNKGNFPGRFSGRQFSNSRSEMNVSTLELGDSALYLCASSFGLAGGFLTDTQYFGPGTRLTVL.

V and J are TRBV7-6 and TRBJ2-7, with 8 bases that match TRBD2. Germline CDR1 reads SGHVS; CDR2 reads FNYEAQ. This CDR3 region has 14 residues. With 5 bases clipped from V and 0 bases from J, the junction kept 3 bases outside the gene matches. CDR3 sequence reads: CASSPGLASYEQYF. For the CDR3, the DNA is TGTGCCAGCAGCCCCGGACTAGCCTCCTACGAGCAGTACTTC.

This clone has a single count. The V call is TRBV5-4, the J call TRBJ2-7, with 8 bases matching TRBD2. The CDR3 runs to 14 residues. The J segment lost 2 bases and the V segment lost 0 bases, leaving 1 base of the junction unmatched. Germline V CDR1 and CDR2: SGHNT, YYREEE (reference sequence). The CDR3 DNA reads as TGTGCCAGCAGCTTGGTCGGGGGGGCCTACGAGCAGTACTTC. It translates to CASSLVGGAYEQYF.

V and J are TRBV6-6 and TRBJ1-2; D perhaps matches TRBD1 (5 bases). CDR1 is MNHNY and CDR2 is SVGAGI in the germline V gene (reference sequence). V shed 1 base and J shed 3 bases, with 9 bases lying between them. The CDR3 contains 14 residues. This CDR3 is CASSYLQVDYGYTF. In DNA, the CDR3 is TGTGCCAGCAGTTACTTACAGGTGGACTATGGCTACACCTTC.

This chain connects TRBV4-2 to TRBJ2-1; 7 bases match TRBD2. V trimming: 0 bases; J trimming: 8 bases; junction bases outside the gene matches: 7. Germline V CDR1 and CDR2: LGHNA, YNFKEQ. This CDR3 has 15 amino acids. CDR3 residues: CASSQERTRAHEQFF. CDR3 bases: TGTGCCAGCAGCCAAGAGAGGACTAGGGCCCATGAGCAGTTCTTC.

This chain uses TRBV9 with TRBJ1-4; possibly TRBD1 for D (6 bases). This CDR3 has 15 amino acids. From germline, CDR1 is SGDLS and CDR2 YYNGEE. The germline V and J ends were trimmed by 7 bases and 4 bases, with 17 bases remaining between them. CDR3 protein: CASSTGGQLNEKLFF. DNA of the CDR3: TGTGCCAGCTCAACCGGGGGGCAGCTTAATGAAAAACTGTTTTTT.

This clone has a single count. The rearrangement joins TRBV18 to TRBJ2-7, with 8 bases lining up with TRBD1. Germline V lookup: CDR1 KGHSH, CDR2 LQKENI. After removal of 2 bases from V and 5 bases from J, the junction contained 8 bases not matched to a gene. The length of the CDR3 is 15 residues. The DNA of the CDR3 is TGTGCCAGCTCACCAAAAGGACAGGGATTCGACGAGCAGTACTTC. Protein: CASSPKGQGFDEQYF. The full variable domain, completed using reference TRBV18 and TRBJ2-7, is NAGVMQNPRHLVRRRGQEARLRCSPMKGHSHVYWYRQLPEEGLKFMVYLQKENIIDESGMPKERFSAEFPKEGPSILRIQQVVRGDSAAYFCASSPKGQGFDEQYFGPGTRLTVT.

This chain links TRBV5-1 with TRBJ2-1; 9 bases agree with TRBD2. The CDR3 is 14 residues long. CDR1 and CDR2 (germline): SGHRS, YFSETQ. J lost 5 bases, V lost 1 base, and 1 base had no gene match. The CDR3 DNA reads TGCGCCAGCAGCTTGTCTAGCGGGGACAATGAGCAGTTCTTC. Protein sequence: CASSLSSGDNEQFF.

As to this clone: Relative to the germline gene, one junction end is altered; a read error may explain this. This CDR3 reads CAWSANARSRGFGNF. The CDR3 bases are TGTGCCTGGAGTGCAAACGCGCGGAGTAGGGGTTTTGGGAACTTC. The rearrangement joins TRBV30 to TRBJ2-7, with a possible D match to TRBD1 (5 bases). This CDR3 region has 15 residues. Germline CDR1 and CDR2: GTSNPN and SVGIG (reference sequence).

The chain carries TRBV5-1 and TRBJ2-7; TRBD1 is a possible D gene (5 bases). Germline lookup yields CDR1 SGHRS and CDR2 YFSETQ. The length of the CDR3 is 14 residues. Trimming left V 0 bases short and J 2 bases short, with 9 bases between. In DNA form, the CDR3 reads TGCGCCAGCAGCTTGGTTGGGGCAGCCTACGAGCAGTACTTC. Translated, it gives CASSLVGAAYEQYF.

The V and J genes are TRBV9 and TRBJ2-1, with D possibly matching TRBD2 (5 bases). This CDR3 contains 17 residues. With 4 bases removed from V and 0 bases from J, the gap between germline ends came to 17 bases. CDR1 and CDR2 from the germline V gene are SGDLS and YYNGEE. CDR3 amino acids: CASSPTAGPSSYNEQFF. DNA for the CDR3: TGTGCCAGCAGCCCCACTGCGGGTCCCAGCTCCTACAATGAGCAGTTCTTC.

This clone was seen a few times. The genes are TRBV4-2 and TRBJ2-2, with TRBD2 matching over 9 bases. J gave up 3 bases and V 3 bases, and 2 bases lay outside the gene matches. This CDR3 contains 15 residues. Germline CDR1 is LGHNA and CDR2 is YNFKEQ. The CDR3 spells CASSQGLADTGELFF. CDR3 coding DNA: TGTGCCAGCAGCCAGGGACTAGCCGACACCGGGGAGCTGTTTTTT.

The V call is TRBV30, the J call TRBJ1-3, with D tentatively TRBD1 (5 bases). Per the germline V gene, CDR1 is GTSNPN and CDR2 is SVGIG (reference sequence). V was clipped by 1 base and J by 6 bases, with 19 bases between them. The CDR3 runs 16 residues. DNA of the CDR3: TGTGCCTGGAGTGGGGACGGGGATCTATGGGAAAACACCATATATTTT. Its protein product is CAWSGDGDLWENTIYF.